This T cell receptor (beta chain) was identified in a study of cytomegalovirus exposure and HLA in healthy donors. Turning to the study itself: The approximately 120 validation repertoires were reported in a later analysis to have been generated on the same platform as the 666 first-cohort repertoires.

Concerning this clone itself: The antigen remains undetermined.

Study-wide results and limits: For cytomegalovirus status, the classifier reportedly gave diagnoses with high specificity and sensitivity.

Repertoires were generated with immunoSEQ multiplex PCR, while TCRdb's copy carries only in-frame clones and drops some. The table has some 120,000 clones, roughly nine tenths seen once; the top ten hold 1.1%. The sequenced sample was PBMCs. The source is a woman aged 18-29 years in good health and CMV-seronegative.

In DNA, the CDR3 is TGTGCCAGCAGTCTCCACCAGGGTTGGGGCTACACCTTC. Protein: CASSLHQGWGYTF. V and J are TRBV6-1 and TRBJ1-2; a possible D gene is TRBD1 (5 bases). The germline CDR1 and CDR2 sequences are MNHNS and SASEGT. This CDR3 has 13 residues. Trimming took off 5 bases at V and 8 bases at J, with 15 bases between the two ends.